This entry describes one T cell receptor (beta chain). Its matching antigen is unknown. This sample stems from a study of T cells in localized non-small cell lung cancer. Study-wide findings and caveats: Uninvolved adjacent lung had more T cell clonality than any other tissue, topping tumor. An association was observed between higher blood T cell density and longer overall survival. For the top 100 tumor clones, a median roughly 53 also appeared in adjacent lung.

Germline assignment: CDR1 SNHLY and CDR2 FYNNEI. The CDR3 extends over 15 amino acids. Deletions cut 5 bases from V and 0 bases from J, with 13 bases between. This table comes from immunoSEQ multiplex PCR, and its TCRdb copy is limited to in-frame clones, with some not included. The table lists roughly 38,000 clones, 88% of them singletons. The chain links TRBV2 to TRBJ1-1; D is perhaps TRBD1 (5 bases). The receptor was isolated from a female donor of 60 years or more with stage I squamous cell lung carcinoma. This material consisted of peripheral blood, taken before any cancer treatment. CDR3 DNA sequence: TGTGCCAGCAGTAGCCTCGGGACTGTGAACACTGAAGCTTTCTTT. It codes for CASSSLGTVNTEAFF.